These T cell receptor beta chains were read from a single sample in a study of T cell changes during pregnancy in multiple sclerosis. The data were produced by immunoSEQ multiplex PCR, yet TCRdb's version contains in-frame clones alone and is incomplete. The sample gives under 75,000 clones, about nine tenths of which show up once; 0.29% is in the top ten. The material sequenced was CD4+ T cells from peripheral blood mononuclear cells, taken after pregnancy. The source is a female donor with multiple sclerosis, enrolled in a pregnancy study. The CDR3 runs from the conserved cysteine through the conserved F or W. The order of the fields is CDR3 protein, CDR3 DNA, clone size, D gene, V gene, J gene. The D gene is left open where the match is weak. Only some rows state a clone size, as once, few, many or a class for expanded clones.

CDR3aa: CASRGDRDGYTF; CDR3nt: TGTGCCAGCAGGGGGGACAGGGATGGCTACACCTTC; abundance: NA; d_gene: TRBD1; v_gene: TRBV6-1; j_gene: TRBJ1-2
CDR3aa: CASSLMGVGQPQHF; CDR3nt: TGTGCCAGCAGTTTGATGGGAGTAGGGCAGCCCCAGCATTTT; abundance: few; d_gene: NA; v_gene: TRBV27; j_gene: TRBJ1-5
CDR3aa: CASSLTGGSGEQYF; CDR3nt: TGCGCCAGCAGCTTAACGGGGGGATCCGGCGAGCAGTACTTC; abundance: NA; d_gene: TRBD2; v_gene: TRBV5-1; j_gene: TRBJ2-7
CDR3aa: CASSLTSQPQHF; CDR3nt: TGTGCCAGTAGCCTTACATCGCAGCCCCAGCATTTT; abundance: NA; d_gene: NA; v_gene: TRBV19; j_gene: TRBJ1-5
CDR3aa: CASSSRGWTEAFF; CDR3nt: TGTGCCAGCAGCTCCAGGGGATGGACTGAAGCTTTCTTT; abundance: NA; d_gene: NA; v_gene: TRBV5-4; j_gene: TRBJ1-1
CDR3aa: CASSVSSRLNTGELFF; CDR3nt: TGTGCCAGCAGCGTATCTTCCAGATTGAACACCGGGGAGCTGTTTTTT; abundance: NA; d_gene: NA; v_gene: TRBV9; j_gene: TRBJ2-2
CDR3aa: CASGTDTNYGYTF; CDR3nt: TGTGCTAGTGGTACTGACACGAACTATGGCTACACCTTC; abundance: NA; d_gene: NA; v_gene: TRBV12-5; j_gene: TRBJ1-2
CDR3aa: CASSYSGSNEKLFF; CDR3nt: TGTGCCAGCAGTTACTCTGGCAGTAATGAAAAACTGTTTTTT; abundance: NA; d_gene: NA; v_gene: TRBV6-6; j_gene: TRBJ1-4
CDR3aa: CASSFSGMKSYEQFF; CDR3nt: TGTGCCAGCAGTTTTAGCGGGATGAAATCTTATGAGCAGTTCTTC; abundance: NA; d_gene: TRBD2; v_gene: TRBV28; j_gene: TRBJ2-1
CDR3aa: CASSELAGGNTGELFF; CDR3nt: TGTGCCAGTAGTGAACTAGCGGGGGGGAACACCGGGGAGCTGTTTTTT; abundance: NA; d_gene: TRBD2; v_gene: TRBV19; j_gene: TRBJ2-2
CDR3aa: CASSATPGLVGETQYF; CDR3nt: TGCGCCAGCAGCGCGACCCCGGGACTAGTGGGAGAGACCCAGTACTTC; abundance: once; d_gene: TRBD2; v_gene: TRBV5-1; j_gene: TRBJ2-5
CDR3aa: CASSPTGNTEAFF; CDR3nt: TGTGCCAGCAGCCCAACGGGGAACACTGAAGCTTTCTTT; abundance: few; d_gene: NA; v_gene: TRBV6-1; j_gene: TRBJ1-1
CDR3aa: CASRAGQGWEKLFF; CDR3nt: TGTGCCAGCAGAGCGGGTCAGGGTTGGGAAAAACTGTTTTTT; abundance: once; d_gene: NA; v_gene: TRBV6-5; j_gene: TRBJ1-4
CDR3aa: CASSLEGLAVGELFF; CDR3nt: TGCGCCAGCAGCTTGGAAGGACTAGCGGTCGGGGAGCTGTTTTTT; abundance: once; d_gene: TRBD2; v_gene: TRBV5-1; j_gene: TRBJ2-2
CDR3aa: CASSPDRGQETQYF; CDR3nt: TGTGCCAGCAGCCCCGACCGGGGCCAAGAGACCCAGTACTTC; abundance: few; d_gene: NA; v_gene: TRBV7-2; j_gene: TRBJ2-5
CDR3aa: CASSRNTGELFF; CDR3nt: TGTGCCAGCAGTCGGAACACCGGGGAGCTGTTTTTT; abundance: NA; d_gene: NA; v_gene: TRBV2; j_gene: TRBJ2-2
CDR3aa: CSVEGGTEAFF; CDR3nt: TGCAGCGTTGAGGGAGGAACTGAAGCTTTCTTT; abundance: NA; d_gene: NA; v_gene: TRBV29-1; j_gene: TRBJ1-1
CDR3aa: CASTATGPNQPQHF; CDR3nt: TGTGCCAGCACTGCGACAGGGCCTAATCAGCCCCAGCATTTT; abundance: NA; d_gene: TRBD1; v_gene: TRBV2; j_gene: TRBJ1-5
CDR3aa: CASSLGSGGNIYEQYF; CDR3nt: TGCGCCAGCAGCTTGGGGAGCGGGGGCAATATCTACGAGCAGTACTTC; abundance: NA; d_gene: TRBD2; v_gene: TRBV5-1; j_gene: TRBJ2-7
CDR3aa: CASSLTSGGYNEQFF; CDR3nt: TGTGCCAGCAGTCTGACTAGCGGGGGTTACAATGAGCAGTTCTTC; abundance: NA; d_gene: TRBD2; v_gene: TRBV6-5; j_gene: TRBJ2-1
CDR3aa: CASSASVYQPQHF; CDR3nt: TGTGCCAGCAGCGCCTCGGTATATCAGCCCCAGCATTTT; abundance: NA; d_gene: NA; v_gene: TRBV7-9; j_gene: TRBJ1-5
CDR3aa: CASSWGVTSSGNTIYF; CDR3nt: TGTGCCAGCAGCTGGGGGGTGACAAGCTCTGGAAACACCATATATTTT; abundance: once; d_gene: NA; v_gene: TRBV5-8; j_gene: TRBJ1-3
CDR3aa: CASSRDHSSGANVLTF; CDR3nt: TGTGCCAGCAGCCGCGATCATAGCTCTGGGGCCAACGTCCTGACTTTC; abundance: NA; d_gene: NA; v_gene: TRBV9; j_gene: TRBJ2-6
CDR3aa: CASSPGTGDHTEAFF; CDR3nt: TGTGCCAGCTCACCAGGGACAGGGGACCACACTGAAGCTTTCTTT; abundance: NA; d_gene: TRBD1; v_gene: TRBV18; j_gene: TRBJ1-1
CDR3aa: CASSLERREAFF; CDR3nt: TGTGCCAGCAGTTTGGAGCGCCGTGAAGCTTTCTTT; abundance: few; d_gene: NA; v_gene: TRBV28; j_gene: TRBJ1-1
CDR3aa: CASGTGGEQYF; CDR3nt: TGTGCCAGCGGTACAGGGGGAGAGCAGTACTTC; abundance: NA; d_gene: TRBD1; v_gene: TRBV2; j_gene: TRBJ2-7
CDR3aa: CASSLGPGNNQPQHF; CDR3nt: TGTGCCAGCAGCTTGGGGCCCGGGAACAATCAGCCCCAGCATTTT; abundance: NA; d_gene: NA; v_gene: TRBV5-6; j_gene: TRBJ1-5
CDR3aa: CSVSQGAGYTF; CDR3nt: TGCAGCGTTTCACAGGGGGCCGGCTACACCTTC; abundance: NA; d_gene: TRBD1; v_gene: TRBV29-1; j_gene: TRBJ1-2
CDR3aa: CASSATGRETQYF; CDR3nt: TGTGCCAGCAGTGCGACAGGGCGAGAGACCCAGTACTTC; abundance: NA; d_gene: TRBD1; v_gene: TRBV6-1; j_gene: TRBJ2-5
CDR3aa: CASSQSQGYNEQFF; CDR3nt: TGTGCCAGCTCCCAGTCACAGGGATACAATGAGCAGTTCTTC; abundance: NA; d_gene: NA; v_gene: TRBV18; j_gene: TRBJ2-1
CDR3aa: CAWEPAGAGNTIYF; CDR3nt: TGTGCCTGGGAGCCTGCGGGGGCTGGAAACACCATATATTTT; abundance: once; d_gene: NA; v_gene: TRBV30; j_gene: TRBJ1-3
CDR3aa: CASSPRAGGPYEQYF; CDR3nt: TGTGCCAGCAGCCCGAGAGCGGGAGGGCCCTACGAGCAGTACTTC; abundance: once; d_gene: TRBD2; v_gene: TRBV13; j_gene: TRBJ2-7
CDR3aa: CASSLRMGPYGYTF; CDR3nt: TGTGCCAGCAGCTTAAGGATGGGGCCCTATGGCTACACCTTC; abundance: NA; d_gene: NA; v_gene: TRBV5-4; j_gene: TRBJ1-2
CDR3aa: CASSRGSGNQPQHF; CDR3nt: TGTGCCAGTAGCCGCGGAAGTGGCAATCAGCCCCAGCATTTT; abundance: once; d_gene: NA; v_gene: TRBV19; j_gene: TRBJ1-5
CDR3aa: CAWSVGGEKLFF; CDR3nt: TGTGCCTGGAGTGTTGGCGGAGAAAAACTGTTTTTT; abundance: NA; d_gene: NA; v_gene: TRBV30; j_gene: TRBJ1-4
CDR3aa: CASSLNPQTGVWYF; CDR3nt: TGTGCCAGCAGTTTAAACCCTCAAACGGGGGTATGGTACTTC; abundance: NA; d_gene: NA; v_gene: TRBV27; j_gene: TRBJ2-7
CDR3aa: CASKGAGDGYEQYF; CDR3nt: TGTGCCAGCAAGGGGGCAGGGGATGGGTACGAGCAGTACTTC; abundance: NA; d_gene: TRBD1; v_gene: TRBV28; j_gene: TRBJ2-7
CDR3aa: CASSFRDSNYEQYF; CDR3nt: TGTGCCAGCAGTTTTCGGGATAGCAACTACGAGCAGTACTTC; abundance: NA; d_gene: NA; v_gene: TRBV27; j_gene: TRBJ2-7
CDR3aa: CASSPYSRMNEKLFF; CDR3nt: TGTGCCAGCAGTCCCTACTCGCGAATGAATGAAAAACTGTTTTTT; abundance: NA; d_gene: NA; v_gene: TRBV6-5; j_gene: TRBJ1-4
CDR3aa: CASQKTRNSGNTIYF; CDR3nt: TGTGCCAGTCAGAAGACGAGGAACTCTGGAAACACCATATATTTT; abundance: NA; d_gene: NA; v_gene: TRBV19; j_gene: TRBJ1-3
CDR3aa: CATRFTRTDTQYF; CDR3nt: TGTGCCACCAGATTTACTCGCACAGATACGCAGTATTTT; abundance: NA; d_gene: NA; v_gene: TRBV6-1; j_gene: TRBJ2-3
CDR3aa: CASRVTYEQYF; CDR3nt: TGTGCCTCCAGGGTAACCTACGAGCAGTACTTC; abundance: NA; d_gene: NA; v_gene: TRBV30; j_gene: TRBJ2-7
CDR3aa: CASRLAGEQYF; CDR3nt: TGTGCCAGCAGGCTAGCGGGGGAGCAGTACTTC; abundance: NA; d_gene: TRBD2; v_gene: TRBV2; j_gene: TRBJ2-7
CDR3aa: CASGGYSYNEQFF; CDR3nt: TGTGCCAGCGGGGGGTATTCCTACAATGAGCAGTTCTTC; abundance: NA; d_gene: NA; v_gene: TRBV2; j_gene: TRBJ2-1
CDR3aa: CASSFSGQRSNTGELFF; CDR3nt: TGCGCCAGCAGCTTTTCGGGACAGCGTTCCAACACCGGGGAGCTGTTTTTT; abundance: NA; d_gene: TRBD1; v_gene: TRBV5-1; j_gene: TRBJ2-2
CDR3aa: CASSSLNEQFF; CDR3nt: TGTGCCAGCAGTTCCCTCAATGAGCAGTTCTTC; abundance: NA; d_gene: NA; v_gene: TRBV6-5; j_gene: TRBJ2-1
CDR3aa: CASSPGTGYYEQYF; CDR3nt: TGTGCCAGCAGCCCCGGGACAGGATACTACGAGCAGTACTTC; abundance: NA; d_gene: TRBD1; v_gene: TRBV28; j_gene: TRBJ2-7
CDR3aa: CASSFRRGSGGPNEQFF; CDR3nt: TGCGCCAGCAGCTTCAGACGTGGCTCGGGAGGGCCCAATGAGCAGTTCTTC; abundance: NA; d_gene: TRBD2; v_gene: TRBV5-1; j_gene: TRBJ2-1
CDR3aa: CASSDGTDSNEKLFF; CDR3nt: TGTGCCAGCAGCGACGGGACAGACAGCAATGAAAAACTGTTTTTT; abundance: NA; d_gene: TRBD1; v_gene: TRBV5-8; j_gene: TRBJ1-4
CDR3aa: CASSYRRLPPNEQFF; CDR3nt: TGTGCCAGCAGTTATCGTCGACTCCCCCCCAATGAGCAGTTCTTC; abundance: NA; d_gene: NA; v_gene: TRBV6-5; j_gene: TRBJ2-1
CDR3aa: CASSLGTSNYEQYF; CDR3nt: TGCGCCAGCAGCTTAGGGACTTCTAATTACGAGCAGTACTTC; abundance: NA; d_gene: NA; v_gene: TRBV5-1; j_gene: TRBJ2-7
CDR3aa: CASSFGATYEQYF; CDR3nt: TGCGCCAGCAGCTTTGGGGCTACCTACGAGCAGTACTTC; abundance: few; d_gene: NA; v_gene: TRBV5-1; j_gene: TRBJ2-7
CDR3aa: CASSLMGAKGYTF; CDR3nt: TGTGCCAGCAGCTTAATGGGGGCGAAGGGCTACACCTTC; abundance: NA; d_gene: NA; v_gene: TRBV7-3; j_gene: TRBJ1-2
CDR3aa: CASSLDGGNNEQFF; CDR3nt: TGTGCCAGCAGCTTAGACGGCGGGAACAATGAGCAGTTCTTC; abundance: NA; d_gene: NA; v_gene: TRBV11-2; j_gene: TRBJ2-1
CDR3aa: CASSRQGENQPQHF; CDR3nt: TGTGCCAGTAGCAGACAGGGAGAGAATCAGCCCCAGCATTTT; abundance: NA; d_gene: TRBD1; v_gene: TRBV19; j_gene: TRBJ1-5